Listed here are 10 T cell receptor beta chains from one sample, sequenced in a study of naive and memory T cell subsets. Two oligonucleotides, mixed equimolar, formed the beta constant-region primer covering TRBC1 and TRBC2. Ligated cDNA was amplified by four rounds of PCR with nested alpha and beta constant-region primers and SP2. MiXCR, applied by TCRdb to the UMI-ligation and nested PCR reads, yields one record per CDR3 protein. The sample lists 150,000 or so distinct CDR3 sequences; 22% were seen once. Study-wide results and limits: A few larger clonotypes appeared in naive repertoires, especially CD8, possibly memory cells re-expressing CD45RA.

No antigen has been assigned to these receptors. Specimen: naive CD4+ T cells from blood. The receptors were sampled from a human donor in good health.

The J gene is TRBJ2-1, the V gene TRBV29-1, with TRBD2 identical over 9 bases. CDR3 length equals 14 residues. V lost 6 bases, J lost 6 bases, and 9 bases stayed unmatched. Germline loops: CDR1 SQVTM, CDR2 ANQGSEA. In nucleotides, the CDR3 is TGCAGCGTGGGGTGGACTAGCGCGCCCAATGAGCAGTTCTTC. Its translation: CSVGWTSAPNEQFF.

The chain joins TRBV5-1 to TRBJ2-3; D gene uncertain. Deletions cut 3 bases from V and 4 bases from J, with 15 bases between. Germline values: CDR1 SGHRS, CDR2 YFSETQ. The CDR3 extends over 15 amino acids. The CDR3 loop is CASSSGRGPPDTQYF. CDR3 nucleotides: TGCGCCAGCAGCTCGGGCCGAGGCCCCCCAGATACGCAGTATTTT.

This clonotype has a handful of counts. This chain uses TRBV4-3 with TRBJ1-1; D possibly corresponds to TRBD1 (6 bases). The CDR3 is 13 amino acids. The germline V and J ends were trimmed by 3 bases and 11 bases, with 16 bases remaining between them. Germline CDR1 and CDR2: LGHNA and YSLEER. The CDR3 reads CASSQGEQGEAFF. In DNA form, the CDR3 reads TGCGCCAGCAGCCAGGGGGAACAGGGAGAGGCTTTCTTT.

This chain joins TRBV7-9 and TRBJ2-1; D gene uncertain. The V gene's germline CDR1 is SEHNR and CDR2 FQNEAQ (reference sequence). CDR3 length: 15 residues. Deletions cut 5 bases from V and 8 bases from J, with 19 bases between. CDR3 sequence reads: CASSGVALFRDEQFF. The CDR3 DNA sequence: TGTGCCAGCAGCGGGGTCGCTTTGTTTCGCGATGAGCAGTTCTTC.

This chain links TRBV6-2 or TRBV6-3 with TRBJ2-1, with a possible D match to TRBD1 (6 bases). This CDR3 is built from 14 residues. The V end lost 6 bases, the J end lost 8 bases, and 17 bases lay between the germline ends. In germline, CDR1 is MNHEY, CDR2 SVGEGT. The CDR3 coding sequence is TGTGCCAGCAGAAGACAAACAGGGAGCGATGAGCAGTTCTTC. Translated, it gives CASRRQTGSDEQFF.

The rearrangement links TRBV28 to TRBJ1-4, with D unresolved. Per the germline V gene, CDR1 is MDHEN and CDR2 is SYDVKM. V lost 6 bases and J lost 10, with 6 bases in between. CDR3 length: 10 residues. CDR3 sequence: CASSGVKLFF. The CDR3 region has the DNA TGTGCCAGCAGCGGGGTAAAACTGTTTTTT.

Comment on this clonotype: This CDR3 fails to terminate in the conserved phenylalanine or tryptophan, so it likely reflects a read error. The chain employs TRBV6-2 or TRBV6-3 and TRBJ2-1; 8 bases align to TRBD2. Losses at the gene ends were 7 bases for V and 4 bases for J; bases not matched to a gene: 9. CDR1 is MNHEY, CDR2 SVGEGT, per germline. The CDR3 covers 15 residues. For the CDR3, the DNA is TGTGCCAGCACTCAACGAACGGGAGGGTACAATGAGCAGTTCATC. Encoded protein: CASTQRTGGYNEQFI.

The table lists this clonotype with a few counts. V is TRBV7-9 and J is TRBJ1-2; TRBD1 matches 9 bases. Trimming removed 3 bases from V and 8 bases from J; junction bases left unmatched: 7. Germline CDR1 is SEHNR and CDR2 is FQNEAQ (reference sequence). The CDR3 contains 14 residues. The CDR3 bases are TGTGCCAGCAGCTTTGCTGGACAGGGGCAAGGCTACACCTTC. Its translation is CASSFAGQGQGYTF.

This clonotype was picked up a small number of times. The chain combines TRBV12-3 or TRBV12-4 with TRBJ2-6; perhaps D is TRBD1 or TRBD2 (5 bases each). This CDR3 contains 17 residues. V gave up 6 bases and J gave up 0 bases, with 15 bases separating them. Written as DNA, the CDR3 is TGTGCCAGCAGGGCCCGGTGGGGGTCCTCTGGGGCCAACGTCCTGACTTTC. This sequence encodes CASRARWGSSGANVLTF.

This clonotype was counted only a few times. The chain links TRBV20-1 to TRBJ2-1; 7 nucleotides align to TRBD1. There are 15 residues in the CDR3. Germline V lookup: CDR1 DFQATT, CDR2 SNEGSKA (reference sequence). Losses at the gene ends were 1 base for V and 0 bases for J; bases not matched to a gene: 3. This CDR3 reads CSARATGVSYNEQFF. CDR3 coding DNA: TGCAGTGCTAGAGCAACAGGGGTCTCCTACAATGAGCAGTTCTTC.